The 25 T cell receptor beta chains below come from one sample, sequenced in a study of human thymus T cells. Resections from corrective heart surgery supplied the thymus tissue. Assay used: immunoSEQ multiplex PCR; TCRdb lists only in-frame clones, some missing. Of around 130,000 clones in the sample, about 95% were seen once. Sequenced: thymus tissue. All receptors come from a boy under two years old with a congenital heart defect but otherwise immunologically healthy.

This chain uses TRBV7-8 with TRBJ2-5, with 10 bases matching TRBD2. Trimming cost V 3 bases and J 2 bases; bases outside gene matches: 0. Germline CDR1 SGHVS, CDR2 FQNEAQ. The CDR3 is 14 amino acids. The CDR3 region is CASSLTSGQETQYF. The DNA for the CDR3 is TGTGCCAGCAGCTTGACTAGCGGGCAAGAGACCCAGTACTTC.

This sequence joins TRBV5-4 and TRBJ1-2; 7 positions agree with TRBD1. The V and J ends lost 5 bases and 8 bases, in that order; junction bases with no gene match: 9. This CDR3 has 13 amino acids. Germline V lookup: CDR1 SGHNT, CDR2 YYREEE (reference sequence). The CDR3 loop reads CASSQQGGEGYTF. In DNA form, the CDR3 reads TGTGCCAGCAGTCAGCAGGGGGGCGAGGGCTACACCTTC.

This rearrangement joins TRBV13 to TRBJ1-1; D unresolved. The CDR3 runs 12 residues. Trimming removed 5 bases at V and 3 bases at J, with 7 bases between. From germline, CDR1 is PRHDT and CDR2 FYEKMQ (reference sequence). Written as DNA, the CDR3 is TGTGCCAGCAGCCCCTCCCACACTGAAGCTTTCTTT. Its protein product is CASSPSHTEAFF.

The chain uses TRBV7-2 and TRBJ1-2; 7 nucleotides agree with TRBD1. The CDR3 runs to 13 residues. V was clipped by 4 bases and J by 2 bases; unmatched bases: 1. Germline values: CDR1 SGHTA, CDR2 FQGNSA. CDR3 sequence (DNA): TGTGCCAGCAGCTCGGGACAGAACTATGGCTACACCTTC. This codes for CASSSGQNYGYTF.

V and J are TRBV5-4 and TRBJ1-2, with 7 nucleotides matching TRBD1. V was clipped by 4 bases and J by 8 bases; unmatched bases: 11. Germline lookup yields CDR1 SGHNT and CDR2 YYREEE (reference sequence). CDR3 size: 14 residues. The CDR3 bases are TGTGCCAGCAGCGCTGCCGGGACAGCCAGGGGCTACACCTTC. Protein: CASSAAGTARGYTF.

The chain has TRBV6-1 and TRBJ2-7; TRBD1 aligns across 8 bases. The CDR3 runs 18 residues. CDR1 MNHNS and CDR2 SASEGT come from the germline V gene. V dropped 0 bases and J dropped 5; count of bases not matched to a gene: 15. The CDR3 DNA reads as TGTGCCAGCAGTGAAGCCGTACGCGGGGACAGGCGGATTGACGAGCAGTACTTC. Amino acids: CASSEAVRGDRRIDEQYF.

The rearrangement links TRBV5-6 to TRBJ2-7, with D possibly TRBD1 on 7 matching bases. Germline V gene sequence: CDR1 SGHDT, CDR2 YYEEEE. Trimming pared 0 bases from V and 5 bases from J, leaving 12 bases between. The CDR3 loop spans 14 amino acids. The CDR3 nucleotides read TGTGCCAGCAGCTTGGGTGGAGGGGGCCACGAGCAGTACTTC. Translating it yields CASSLGGGGHEQYF.

The chain couples TRBV5-1 to TRBJ2-7; D is ambiguous. Germline CDR1 reads SGHRS; CDR2 reads YFSETQ. The CDR3 runs 16 residues. Trimming shortened V by 2 bases and J by 1 base, and 16 bases separated the two germline ends. This CDR3 is CASSLEPRTVSYEQYF. The CDR3 DNA reads as TGCGCCAGCAGCTTAGAGCCACGCACCGTATCCTACGAGCAGTACTTC.

For the CDR3, the DNA is TGTGCCAGCAGTTACCAGACAGGGTACCCCTACGAGCAGTACTTC. Residues: CASSYQTGYPYEQYF. The chain uses TRBV6-5 and TRBJ2-7, with 7 positions matching TRBD1. Germline CDR1 MNHEY, CDR2 SVGAGI. The CDR3 covers 15 residues. V lost 2 bases, J lost 2 bases, and 6 bases stayed unmatched.

The table lists this clone with a few counts. The rearrangement joins TRBV4-1 to TRBJ1-2; D ambiguous. In germline, CDR1 is MGHRA, CDR2 YSYEKL. The CDR3 spans 17 residues. V was trimmed by 0 bases and J by 1 base, leaving 15 bases between them. The CDR3 loop is CASSQEVTGPLNYGYTF. CDR3 in DNA: TGCGCCAGCAGCCAAGAAGTCACCGGGCCCCTTAACTATGGCTACACCTTC.

The chain joins TRBV25-1 to TRBJ2-5, with unresolved D. Trimming cost V 1 base and J 5 bases, with 8 bases left between them. This CDR3 is built from 13 residues. Germline values: CDR1 MGHDK, CDR2 SYGVNS. CDR3 loop: CASSEFGYETQYF. The CDR3 bases are TGTGCCAGCAGTGAATTTGGGTATGAGACCCAGTACTTC.

The V gene is TRBV10-2, the J gene TRBJ1-6; 9 bases fit TRBD1. V trimming: 4 bases; J trimming: 9 bases; junction bases outside the gene matches: 4. Germline assignment: CDR1 WSHSY and CDR2 SAAADI. CDR3 length equals 14 residues. This chain's CDR3 is CASSGGQGSSPLHF. CDR3 sequence (DNA): TGCGCCAGCAGTGGGGGACAGGGTAGTTCACCCCTCCACTTT.

The chain is built from TRBV10-3 and TRBJ2-3, with 9 nucleotides matching TRBD2. CDR1 ENHRY and CDR2 SYGVKD come from the germline V gene. The CDR3 loop spans 16 amino acids. The V and J ends lost 0 bases and 1 base, in that order; junction bases with no gene match: 2. The CDR3 bases are TGTGCCATCAGTGAGTCTGCTAGCGGGGGCACAGATACGCAGTATTTT. Its translation: CAISESASGGTDTQYF.

The rearrangement links TRBV19 to TRBJ2-7; 7 nucleotides agree with TRBD1. In germline, CDR1 is LNHDA, CDR2 SQIVND (reference sequence). The CDR3 length is 15 residues. V gave up 2 bases and J gave up 0 bases; unmatched junction bases: 4. The CDR3 here is CASSIFGQDSYEQYF. The CDR3 nucleotides are TGTGCCAGTAGTATATTCGGACAGGACTCCTACGAGCAGTACTTC. Full variable domain (missing parts from reference TRBV19 and TRBJ2-7): DGGITQSPKYLFRKEGQNVTLSCEQNLNHDAMYWYRQDPGQGLRLIYYSQIVNDFQKGDIAEGYSVSREKKESFPLTVTSAQKNPTAFYLCASSIFGQDSYEQYFGPGTRLTVT.

The chain recombines TRBV6-1 with TRBJ1-4; perhaps TRBD1 as D (6 bases). The length of the CDR3 is 16 residues. Trimming took 0 bases from V and 8 from J, leaving 16 bases between them. The V gene's germline CDR1 is MNHNS and CDR2 SASEGT. The CDR3 spells CASSEAFYREVEKLFF. CDR3 coding DNA: TGTGCCAGCAGTGAAGCCTTTTACAGGGAGGTAGAAAAACTGTTTTTT.

This clone was seen once. The chain recombines TRBV7-2 with TRBJ2-2; perhaps TRBD2 as D (6 bases). Germline V gene sequence: CDR1 SGHTA, CDR2 FQGNSA. V lost 0 bases, J lost 0 bases, and 14 bases lay in between. CDR3 length equals 18 residues. This CDR3 is CASSLATERATNTGELFF. CDR3 coding DNA: TGTGCCAGCAGCTTAGCTACGGAGCGGGCTACGAACACCGGGGAGCTGTTTTTT.

The chain is built from TRBV6-1 and TRBJ2-3; TRBD2 is a possible D gene (7 bases). V lost 2 bases and J 2 bases, leaving 14 bases between the germline ends. This CDR3 comprises 16 residues. Germline V gene data show CDR1 as MNHNS and CDR2 as SASEGT. This CDR3 reads CASSESGGGPTDTQYF. CDR3 nucleotide sequence: TGTGCCAGCAGTGAATCTGGGGGGGGGCCCACAGATACGCAGTATTTT.

V and J are TRBV2 and TRBJ1-5, with D possibly matching TRBD1 (5 bases). CDR1 SNHLY and CDR2 FYNNEI come from the germline V gene. V was cut by 3 bases and J by 1 base, with 28 bases left in between. CDR3 length: 21 amino acids. CDR3 sequence: CASSEGPFDQVLNVSNQPQHF. The CDR3, as DNA: TGTGCCAGCAGTGAGGGGCCATTTGATCAGGTCCTAAATGTGAGCAATCAGCCCCAGCATTTT.

The chain has TRBV28 and TRBJ2-3, with unresolved D. The V and J ends lost 1 base and 2 bases respectively, with 7 bases between them. Germline loops: CDR1 MDHEN, CDR2 SYDVKM. The CDR3 runs 14 residues. The CDR3 sequence: CASSLSPFTDTQYF. Written as DNA, the CDR3 is TGTGCCAGCAGTTTATCCCCTTTCACAGATACGCAGTATTTT. Looking up the rest from reference TRBV28 and TRBJ2-3 gives the full variable domain: DVKVTQSSRYLVKRTGEKVFLECVQDMDHENMFWYRQDPGLGLRLIYFSYDVKMKEKGDIPEGYSVSREKKERFSLILESASTNQTSMYLCASSLSPFTDTQYFGPGTRLTVL.

The rearrangement uses TRBV19 and TRBJ1-2, with TRBD1 identical over 7 bases. V lost 6 bases to trimming and J lost 6 bases; unmatched junction nucleotides: 10. Germline lookup yields CDR1 LNHDA and CDR2 SQIVND (reference sequence). CDR3 length equals 14 residues. The CDR3 sequence is CASRKLTGWNGYTF. CDR3 DNA sequence: TGTGCCAGTAGGAAACTGACAGGGTGGAATGGCTACACCTTC. The full variable domain, in which reference TRBV19 and TRBJ1-2 provide the parts outside the CDR3, is DGGITQSPKYLFRKEGQNVTLSCEQNLNHDAMYWYRQDPGQGLRLIYYSQIVNDFQKGDIAEGYSVSREKKESFPLTVTSAQKNPTAFYLCASRKLTGWNGYTFGSGTRLTVV.

This chain joins TRBV6-1 and TRBJ2-1, with TRBD2 as a possible D gene (5 bases). Germline values: CDR1 MNHNS, CDR2 SASEGT. V lost 8 bases to trimming and J lost 1 base, with 6 bases between them. The CDR3 sequence is 12 residues long. This chain's CDR3 is CASSGSYNEQFF. The CDR3 nucleotides read TGTGCCAGCTCGGGATCCTACAATGAGCAGTTCTTC.

This chain links TRBV6-4 with TRBJ2-1; weak D call: TRBD2 (6 bases). This CDR3 contains 16 residues. Deletions cut 4 bases from V and 0 bases from J, with 13 bases between. CDR1 is MRHNA and CDR2 is SNTAGT in the germline V gene. As DNA, the CDR3 is TGTGCCAGCAGTGCTAGGCAGGAGGGCTCCTACAATGAGCAGTTCTTC. It codes for CASSARQEGSYNEQFF.

The V call is TRBV4-1, the J call TRBJ1-1; D is ambiguous. The CDR3 runs to 16 residues. The germline V gene encodes CDR1 MGHRA and CDR2 YSYEKL. V lost 1 base and J lost 2, with 14 bases in between. The CDR3 loop reads CASSQAPTRGNTEAFF. The CDR3 nucleotides read TGCGCCAGCAGCCAAGCCCCTACCCGGGGAAACACTGAAGCTTTCTTT.

The V and J genes are TRBV7-6 and TRBJ2-1; D possibly corresponds to TRBD2 (6 bases). The length of the CDR3 is 17 residues. V lost 1 base, J lost 3 bases, and 16 bases lay in between. CDR1 is SGHVS and CDR2 is FNYEAQ in the germline V gene. CDR3 nucleotides: TGTGCCAGCAGCTTAGAAGGTCCGGGACTCGACTACAATGAGCAGTTCTTC. Protein: CASSLEGPGLDYNEQFF.

The genes are TRBV5-6 and TRBJ2-7; D is possibly TRBD1 or TRBD2 (5 bases each). The germline V gene has CDR1 SGHDT and CDR2 YYEEEE. Trimming left V 9 bases short and J 0 bases short, with 13 bases between. The CDR3 spans 13 residues. The CDR3 loop reads CATKPRGSYEQYF. CDR3 nucleotide sequence: TGTGCCACCAAGCCGAGGGGCTCCTACGAGCAGTACTTC.